This is a list of T cell receptor beta chains from one sample in a study of T cells after yellow fever vaccination. TCRdb passed the 5' RACE reads through MiXCR, listing each CDR3 protein once. The sample has around 140,000 distinct CDR3 sequences; roughly 8% are singletons. Sequencing was performed on CD4+ T cells sorted from PBMCs, taken 5 days after the yellow fever booster vaccination. These receptors originate from a man aged 25 to 40 who received the YFV17D yellow fever vaccine. The CDR3 runs from the conserved cysteine through the conserved F or W. A D gene is named only where the DNA matches it firmly. Clone size appears in some rows only: once, few, many, or a class for an expanded clone.

j_call: TRBJ2-7; v_call: TRBV6-2/TRBV6-3; clone_size: many; d_call: NA; cdr3_length: 14; cdr3_nt: TGTGCCAGCACCAACTACAGAGAAGGTTACGAGCAGTACTTC; cdr3_aa: CASTNYREGYEQYF
j_call: TRBJ2-2; v_call: TRBV20-1; clone_size: many; d_call: NA; cdr3_length: 14; cdr3_nt: TGCAGTGCTAGAGAAGCAGGGCCCACCGGGGAGCTGTTTTTT; cdr3_aa: CSAREAGPTGELFF
j_call: TRBJ1-4; v_call: TRBV5-6; clone_size: many; d_call: TRBD1; cdr3_length: 15; cdr3_nt: TGTGCCAGCAGCTTGGATAGGGGGCTGAGTGAAAAACTGTTTTTT; cdr3_aa: CASSLDRGLSEKLFF
j_call: TRBJ1-4; v_call: TRBV7-9; clone_size: many; d_call: TRBD1; cdr3_length: 14; cdr3_nt: TGTGCCAGCAGCCAGACAGGGTTGGGGGAAAAACTGTTTTTT; cdr3_aa: CASSQTGLGEKLFF
j_call: TRBJ1-2; v_call: TRBV20-1; clone_size: many; d_call: NA; cdr3_length: 10; cdr3_nt: TGCAGTGCTCCGAGTTATGGCTACACCTTC; cdr3_aa: CSAPSYGYTF
j_call: TRBJ2-7; v_call: TRBV7-2; clone_size: once; d_call: TRBD2; cdr3_length: 15; cdr3_nt: TGTGCCAGCAGCGTAGACCGACTAGCGTACTACGAGAAGTACTTC; cdr3_aa: CASSVDRLAYYEKYF
j_call: TRBJ2-1; v_call: TRBV7-9; clone_size: many; d_call: NA; cdr3_length: 16; cdr3_nt: TGTGCCAGCAGCTTAATACGGTGGGAGAGGAGCAATGAGCAGTTCTTC; cdr3_aa: CASSLIRWERSNEQFF
j_call: TRBJ2-1; v_call: TRBV7-6; clone_size: many; d_call: NA; cdr3_length: 13; cdr3_nt: TGTGCCAGCAGCCACGTTACCTACAATGAGCAGTTCTTC; cdr3_aa: CASSHVTYNEQFF
j_call: TRBJ1-1; v_call: TRBV4-1; clone_size: few; d_call: NA; cdr3_length: 15; cdr3_nt: TGCGCCAGCAGCCAGGGACTCCAGTCCGGCACTGAAGCTTTCTTT; cdr3_aa: CASSQGLQSGTEAFF
j_call: TRBJ2-1; v_call: TRBV11-2; clone_size: NA; d_call: NA; cdr3_length: 18; cdr3_nt: TGTGCCAGCAGCTTAGTAGTCCTTTCCCCTGGGTTTGAAAATGAGCAGTTCTTC; cdr3_aa: CASSLVVLSPGFENEQFF
j_call: TRBJ2-1; v_call: TRBV7-2; clone_size: many; d_call: TRBD2; cdr3_length: 19; cdr3_nt: TGTGCCAGCAGCTTCCTAGGGATTGACAGCGGGAGGACGTACAATGAGCAGTTCTTC; cdr3_aa: CASSFLGIDSGRTYNEQFF